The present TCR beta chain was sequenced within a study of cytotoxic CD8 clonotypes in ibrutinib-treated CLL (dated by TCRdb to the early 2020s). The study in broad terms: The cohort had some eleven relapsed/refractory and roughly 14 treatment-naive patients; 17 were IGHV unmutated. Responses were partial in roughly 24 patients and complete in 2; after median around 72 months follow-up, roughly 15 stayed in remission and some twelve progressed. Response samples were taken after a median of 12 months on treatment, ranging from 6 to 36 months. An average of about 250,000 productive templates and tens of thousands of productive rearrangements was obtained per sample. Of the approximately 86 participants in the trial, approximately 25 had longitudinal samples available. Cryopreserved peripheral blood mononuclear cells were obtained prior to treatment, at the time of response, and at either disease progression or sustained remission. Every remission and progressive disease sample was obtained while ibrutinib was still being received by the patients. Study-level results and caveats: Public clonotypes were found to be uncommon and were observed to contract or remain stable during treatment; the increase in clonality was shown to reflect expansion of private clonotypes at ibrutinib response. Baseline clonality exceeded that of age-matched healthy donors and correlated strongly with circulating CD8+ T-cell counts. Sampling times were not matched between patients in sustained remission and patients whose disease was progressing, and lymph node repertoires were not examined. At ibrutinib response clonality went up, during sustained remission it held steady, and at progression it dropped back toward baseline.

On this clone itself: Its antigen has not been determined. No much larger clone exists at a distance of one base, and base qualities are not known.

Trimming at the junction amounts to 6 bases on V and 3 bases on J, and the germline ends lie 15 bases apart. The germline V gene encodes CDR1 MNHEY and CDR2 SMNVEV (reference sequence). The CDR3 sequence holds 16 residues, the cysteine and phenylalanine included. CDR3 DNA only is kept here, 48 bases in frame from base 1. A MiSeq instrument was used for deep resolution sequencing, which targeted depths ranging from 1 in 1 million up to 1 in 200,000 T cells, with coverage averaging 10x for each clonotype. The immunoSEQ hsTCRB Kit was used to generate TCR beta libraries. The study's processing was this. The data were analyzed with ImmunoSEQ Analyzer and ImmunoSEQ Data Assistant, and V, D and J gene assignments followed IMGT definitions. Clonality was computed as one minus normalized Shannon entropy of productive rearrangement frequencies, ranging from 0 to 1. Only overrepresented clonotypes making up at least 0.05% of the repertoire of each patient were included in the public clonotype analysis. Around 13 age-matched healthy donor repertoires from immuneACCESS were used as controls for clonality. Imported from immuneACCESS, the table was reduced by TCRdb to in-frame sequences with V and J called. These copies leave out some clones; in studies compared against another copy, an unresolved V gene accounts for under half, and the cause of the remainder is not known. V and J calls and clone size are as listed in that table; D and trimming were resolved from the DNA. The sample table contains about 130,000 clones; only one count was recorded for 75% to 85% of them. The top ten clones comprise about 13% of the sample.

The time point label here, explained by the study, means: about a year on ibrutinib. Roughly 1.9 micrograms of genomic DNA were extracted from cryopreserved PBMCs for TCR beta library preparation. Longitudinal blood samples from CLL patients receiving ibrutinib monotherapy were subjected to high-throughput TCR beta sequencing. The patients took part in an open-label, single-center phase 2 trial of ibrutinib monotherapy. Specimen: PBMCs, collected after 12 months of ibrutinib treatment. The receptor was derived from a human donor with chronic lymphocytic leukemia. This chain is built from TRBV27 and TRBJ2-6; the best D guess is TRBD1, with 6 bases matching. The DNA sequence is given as TGTGCCAGCAGCCAAACCACAGGGAATGGGGCCAACGTCCTGACTTTC. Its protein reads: CASSQTTGNGANVLTF.